The 21 T cell receptor beta chains below come from one sample, sequenced in a study of spatial heterogeneity in lung cancer. Study results and caveats: Higher tumor mutation counts went along with higher counts of expanded intratumoral alpha and beta TCRs.

These receptors lack a known antigen. TCRdb itself ran the 5' RACE reads through MiXCR, one entry per CDR3 protein. The sample has around 20,000 distinct CDR3 sequences, around 6.9% seen once. Regarding time point: sample taken at primary tumor resection. The source material was lung tumor tissue, sampled at surgery. The receptors shown here come from a male donor with early-stage non-small cell lung cancer.

This clonotype was recorded at least ten times. This chain joins TRBV3-1 and TRBJ1-2, with D hard to call. The germline V gene has CDR1 LGHDT and CDR2 YNNKEL (reference sequence). Trimming took off 4 bases at V and 4 bases at J, with 10 bases between the two ends. There are 13 residues in the CDR3. The CDR3 DNA reads as TGTGCCAGCAGCCCCTCCCCGGGCTATGGCTACACCTTC. Protein product: CASSPSPGYGYTF.

This clonotype has more than one count but fewer than ten. This sequence joins TRBV6-6 and TRBJ2-1, with 9 bases that match TRBD2. V dropped 5 bases and J dropped 4; count of bases not matched to a gene: 6. CDR1 is MNHNY and CDR2 is SVGAGI in the germline V gene (reference sequence). This CDR3 has 15 amino acids. CDR3 residues: CASSRAGGTYNEQFF. CDR3 DNA sequence: TGTGCCAGCAGTCGAGCGGGGGGCACTTACAATGAGCAGTTCTTC.

The chain joins TRBV20-1 to TRBJ2-7; 12 nucleotides align to TRBD2. CDR1 DFQATT and CDR2 SNEGSKA come from the germline V gene (reference sequence). The CDR3 sequence is 17 residues long. J was trimmed by 1 base and V by 1 base; bases with no gene match: 8. CDR3 sequence (DNA): TGCAGTGCTAGAGCCGCGCTAGCGGGGGGGCGTTCCTACGAGCAGTACTTC. Translated: CSARAALAGGRSYEQYF.

This clonotype was recorded many times. The V call is TRBV6-5, the J call TRBJ1-1; D remains unclear. Germline CDR1 and CDR2: MNHEY and SVGAGI. Deletions cut 5 bases from V and 0 bases from J, with 10 bases between. The CDR3 covers 14 residues. The CDR3 sequence is CASSADNMNTEAFF. The DNA for the CDR3 is TGTGCCAGCAGTGCTGACAACATGAACACTGAAGCTTTCTTT.

This clonotype was found many times. The V call is TRBV7-2, the J call TRBJ1-4; 7 bases are a match to TRBD1. CDR1 is SGHTA and CDR2 is FQGNSA in the germline V gene. J was trimmed by 6 bases and V by 3 bases; bases with no gene match: 4. The CDR3 covers 14 residues. This chain's CDR3 is CASSFVQGDEKLFF. As DNA, the CDR3 is TGTGCCAGCAGCTTTGTGCAGGGGGATGAAAAACTGTTTTTT.

This clonotype was seen at least ten times. The chain is built from TRBV5-6 and TRBJ2-3; perhaps TRBD1 as D (5 bases). Germline CDR1 SGHDT, CDR2 YYEEEE. Deletions cut 4 bases from V and 12 bases from J, with 18 bases between. The CDR3 spans 13 residues. CDR3 sequence reads: CASSGQIRDPQYF. In DNA form, the CDR3 reads TGTGCCAGCAGCGGCCAGATCAGGGATCCCCAGTATTTT.

This clonotype is medium-sized (0.01 to 0.1%) within its sample. This chain joins TRBV3-1 and TRBJ1-4, with D perhaps TRBD1 (5 bases). Germline V CDR1 and CDR2: LGHDT, YNNKEL (reference sequence). The CDR3 covers 16 residues. V was pared by 4 bases and J by 0 bases, with 12 bases between. The CDR3 DNA sequence: TGTGCCAGCAGCCCGGGGGGGAGGTCAACTAATGAAAAACTGTTTTTT. Translated, it gives CASSPGGRSTNEKLFF.

Worth noting for this clonotype: A much larger clone is a single base away; this may be a read error. The chain couples TRBV6-2 or TRBV6-3 to TRBJ1-5; tentative D call: TRBD1 (5 bases). Germline V gene sequence: CDR1 MNHEY, CDR2 SVGEGT. There are 15 residues in the CDR3. CDR3 in amino acids: CASSYGGSRNQPQNF. For the CDR3, the DNA is TGTGCCAGCAGTTACGGGGGAAGCCGCAATCAGCCCCAGAATTTT.

This clonotype showed up many times. V is TRBV28 and J is TRBJ2-7; D not certain. The CDR3 has 11 residues. V lost 4 bases and J 2 bases, leaving 3 bases between the germline ends. Germline CDR1 MDHEN, CDR2 SYDVKM. In nucleotides, the CDR3 is TGTGCCAGCAGTTCACCCTACGAGCAGTACTTC. It specifies CASSSPYEQYF.

This clonotype showed up just a few times. The chain recombines TRBV27 with TRBJ2-7, with D maybe TRBD2 (6 bases). With 3 bases removed from V and 0 bases from J, the gap between germline ends came to 12 bases. Germline V gene sequence: CDR1 MNHEY, CDR2 SMNVEV (reference sequence). The CDR3 consists of 15 residues. In nucleotides, the CDR3 is TGTGCCAGCAGTTTCATAGCGGCAGGCTCCTACGAGCAGTACTTC. It codes for CASSFIAAGSYEQYF.

In its sample, this clonotype was seen many times. The V call is TRBV7-2, the J call TRBJ1-3; D remains unclear. The CDR3 totals 15 residues. Trimming took 6 bases from V and 2 from J, leaving 14 bases between them. Looked up from germline, CDR1 is SGHTA and CDR2 is FQGNSA. CDR3: CASSPSGYPGNTIYF. DNA for the CDR3: TGTGCCAGCAGTCCAAGCGGATATCCTGGAAACACCATATATTTT. Full variable domain (rest looked up from reference TRBV7-2 and TRBJ1-3): GAGVSQSPSNKVTEKGKDVELRCDPISGHTALYWYRQSLGQGLEFLIYFQGNSAPDKSGLPSDRFSAERTGGSVSTLTIQRTQQEDSAVYLCASSPSGYPGNTIYFGEGSWLTVV.

This rearrangement joins TRBV7-2 to TRBJ2-7; 9 bases line up with TRBD1. This CDR3 spans 15 amino acids. The germline CDR1 and CDR2 sequences are SGHTA and FQGNSA. V lost 3 bases, J lost 6 bases, and 9 bases stayed unmatched. The CDR3 region is CASSFLPQGAGEQYF. CDR3 sequence (DNA): TGTGCCAGCAGCTTTCTTCCACAGGGGGCCGGCGAGCAGTACTTC. Full variable domain (rest looked up from reference TRBV7-2 and TRBJ2-7): GAGVSQSPSNKVTEKGKDVELRCDPISGHTALYWYRQSLGQGLEFLIYFQGNSAPDKSGLPSDRFSAERTGGSVSTLTIQRTQQEDSAVYLCASSFLPQGAGEQYFGPGTRLTVT.

This clonotype has ten or more counts. The chain employs TRBV12-3 or TRBV12-4 and TRBJ2-1, with 16 bases that match TRBD2. V lost 6 bases and J lost 7; bases outside the gene matches: 9. The CDR3 has 17 amino acids. The CDR3 loop is CASSTGTSGGADNEQFF. CDR3 DNA: TGTGCCAGCAGCACCGGGACTAGCGGGGGGGCCGATAATGAGCAGTTCTTC.

This clonotype has ten or more counts. DNA for the CDR3: TGCGCCAGCAGCTTGGTGGCAGGCAACACTGAAGCTTTCTTT. As protein: CASSLVAGNTEAFF. This chain connects TRBV5-1 to TRBJ1-1; D is undetermined. Trimming left V 0 bases short and J 2 bases short, with 8 bases between. Germline V gene sequence: CDR1 SGHRS, CDR2 YFSETQ. The CDR3 has 14 amino acids.

This sequence joins TRBV30 and TRBJ1-1; tentatively, D is TRBD1 (5 bases). Germline loops: CDR1 GTSNPN, CDR2 SVGIG (reference sequence). CDR3 length equals 16 residues. Trimming removed 0 bases at V and 0 bases at J, with 14 bases between. CDR3 sequence: CAWSVAGGFMNTEAFF. In nucleotides, the CDR3 is TGTGCCTGGAGTGTAGCGGGGGGTTTCATGAACACTGAAGCTTTCTTT.

This clonotype was seen a few times. J is TRBJ2-2 and V is TRBV28; the match to TRBD2 covers 11 bases. Germline loops: CDR1 MDHEN, CDR2 SYDVKM. The CDR3 length is 15 residues. V gave up 3 bases and J gave up 6 bases; unmatched junction bases: 3. The CDR3 DNA reads as TGTGCCAGCAGTTTTAGCGGGGGGGCCTCCGGGGAGCTGTTTTTT. Translation gives CASSFSGGASGELFF.

This clonotype was observed at least ten times. The chain joins TRBV12-3 or TRBV12-4 to TRBJ2-3, with D uncertain. V gave up 5 bases and J gave up 1 base, with 7 bases separating them. This CDR3 has 13 residues. Here the CDR3 reads CASSSRGTDTQYF. The DNA for the CDR3 is TGTGCCAGCAGTAGCCGGGGCACAGATACGCAGTATTTT.

In its sample, this clonotype ranks as medium-sized. CDR3 in amino acids: CASRLGDRDNSPLHF. CDR3 DNA: TGTGCCAGCAGATTGGGGGACAGAGATAATTCACCCCTCCACTTT. The rearrangement links TRBV12-3 or TRBV12-4 to TRBJ1-6, with 7 bases identical to TRBD1. J lost 5 bases, V lost 6 bases, and 7 bases had no gene match. This CDR3 comprises 15 residues.

This clonotype was seen ten or more times. The chain employs TRBV28 and TRBJ2-7, with 8 positions matching TRBD1. CDR3 length: 14 amino acids. Unmatched junction bases numbered 10, after V lost 6 bases and J lost 6 bases. Germline assignment: CDR1 MDHEN and CDR2 SYDVKM. CDR3 loop: CASSRVDREGEQYF. CDR3 nucleotide sequence: TGTGCCAGCAGCCGGGTGGACAGGGAAGGCGAGCAGTACTTC.

This clonotype was seen at least ten times. The chain combines TRBV9 with TRBJ2-5; 8 nucleotides agree with TRBD2. Germline values: CDR1 SGDLS, CDR2 YYNGEE. CDR3 length: 15 residues. The V gene end was trimmed by 3 bases and the J gene end by 1 base; junction bases not matched to a gene: 5. In nucleotides, the CDR3 is TGTGCCAGCAGCGCCTTAGCGGGGTTCCAAGAGACCCAGTACTTC. Translating it yields CASSALAGFQETQYF.

This clonotype was observed many times. The chain links TRBV7-2 to TRBJ2-1, with 11 bases fitting TRBD2. Germline loops: CDR1 SGHTA, CDR2 FQGNSA. This CDR3 is 12 amino acids long. Trimming took 5 bases from V and 14 from J; bases not matched to a gene: 5. The DNA of the CDR3 is TGTGCCAGCAGCATTACTAGCGGGGGCAAGTTCTTC. It translates to CASSITSGGKFF. Full variable domain (remainder filled in from reference TRBV7-2 and TRBJ2-1): GAGVSQSPSNKVTEKGKDVELRCDPISGHTALYWYRQSLGQGLEFLIYFQGNSAPDKSGLPSDRFSAERTGGSVSTLTIQRTQQEDSAVYLCASSITSGGKFFGPGTRLTVL.